A single T cell receptor (beta chain) is shown here with its context. These data are taken from a study of siplizumab effects on memory and regulatory T cells. The CDR3 consists of 16 residues. Germline V gene lookup returns CDR1 SGHNT and CDR2 YENEEA. The V end was cut by 3 bases, the J end by 1 base, with 15 bases between. The table came from immunoSEQ multiplex PCR; TCRdb's copy has only in-frame clones and leaves some out. The table has about 120,000 clones, 90% to 95% seen once. The J gene is TRBJ1-1, the V gene TRBV11-3, with D tentatively TRBD1 (5 bases). This receptor was obtained from a human donor in good health. Sample: non-Treg CD4+ T cells sorted from blood. The CDR3 DNA reads TGTGCCAGCAGCTTCGAACTGGGACGTAAGAACACTGAAGCTTTCTTT. As protein: CASSFELGRKNTEAFF.